What follows are 29 T cell receptor beta chains derived from one specimen sequenced in a study of blood T cell repertoires in COVID-19. Sequenced by immunoSEQ multiplex PCR; TCRdb stores in-frame clones only, minus some. The sample gives 290,000 or so clones, approximately 93% of which show up once; about 2.2% is in the top ten. Sequenced: peripheral blood. Receptor source: a woman in her 30s with COVID-19, enrolled during active disease.

About this clone: The junction and the germline gene differ at one end; a read error may be behind it. The chain is built from TRBV5-6 and TRBJ2-1; 11 bases map to TRBD2. Germline V gene data show CDR1 as SGHDT and CDR2 as YYEEEE. The CDR3 is 16 amino acids. CDR3: CASSLGSSGRPPFTLF. CDR3 coding DNA: TGTGCCAGCAGCTTGGGATCTAGCGGGAGGCCACCTTTTACTCTCTTC.

The gene calls are TRBV10-2 and TRBJ2-7, with 8 bases aligning to TRBD2. The CDR3 is 14 amino acids. Germline values: CDR1 WSHSY, CDR2 SAAADI. V gave up 0 bases and J gave up 6 bases; unmatched junction bases: 4. This CDR3 is CASSESSGTREQYF. The CDR3 bases are TGCGCCAGCAGTGAGTCTAGCGGGACCCGCGAGCAGTACTTC.

In its sample, this clone was seen once. The chain links TRBV18 to TRBJ2-7; 7 nucleotides agree with TRBD1. This CDR3 contains 14 residues. V shed 3 bases and J 2 bases; nucleotides not matched to a gene: 4. The germline gives CDR1 KGHSH, CDR2 LQKENI. CDR3 sequence: CASSPSGGTYEQYF. The CDR3 nucleotides are TGTGCCAGCTCACCGTCAGGGGGAACCTACGAGCAGTACTTC.

The chain combines TRBV5-4 with TRBJ2-1, with TRBD2 identical over 10 bases. V was clipped by 4 bases and J by 8 bases; unmatched bases: 12. CDR3 length: 16 amino acids. The germline CDR1 and CDR2 sequences are SGHNT and YYREEE (reference sequence). The chain's CDR3 is CASSKTTSGTLDEQFF. The CDR3 DNA is TGTGCCAGCAGCAAAACCACTAGCGGGACTCTCGATGAGCAGTTCTTC.

The J gene is TRBJ2-1, the V gene TRBV28; TRBD1 might be the D (6 bases). Germline lookup yields CDR1 MDHEN and CDR2 SYDVKM. Trimming removed 8 bases at V and 2 bases at J, with 16 bases between. CDR3 size: 15 residues. DNA of the CDR3: TGTGCCAGCGAAACCCCGGGACAAACCTACAATGAGCAGTTCTTC. The encoded protein is CASETPGQTYNEQFF.

This clone was picked up one time. The chain uses TRBV6-1 and TRBJ1-2, with 7 bases that match TRBD1. CDR3 length: 14 residues. J was trimmed by 3 bases and V by 3 bases; bases with no gene match: 4. Germline lookup yields CDR1 MNHNS and CDR2 SASEGT. CDR3 loop: CASSDGRGDYGYTF. The DNA for the CDR3 is TGTGCCAGCAGTGATGGCAGGGGGGACTATGGCTACACCTTC.

V is TRBV7-2 and J is TRBJ2-7, with 7 bases matching TRBD1. Germline-derived CDR1 and CDR2 are SGHTA and FQGNSA. This CDR3 spans 15 amino acids. V was pared by 0 bases and J by 6 bases, with 8 bases of the junction left unmatched. The CDR3 reads CASSLAGEGAREQYF. CDR3 in DNA: TGTGCCAGCAGCTTAGCGGGAGAGGGGGCACGCGAGCAGTACTTC. The complete variable domain, with remaining parts taken from reference TRBV7-2 and TRBJ2-7, reads GAGVSQSPSNKVTEKGKDVELRCDPISGHTALYWYRQSLGQGLEFLIYFQGNSAPDKSGLPSDRFSAERTGGSVSTLTIQRTQQEDSAVYLCASSLAGEGAREQYFGPGTRLTVT.

The chain employs TRBV29-1 and TRBJ1-1, with D unclear. Germline V lookup: CDR1 SQVTM, CDR2 ANQGSEA. There are 12 residues in the CDR3. V shed 4 bases and J shed 2 bases, with 8 bases lying between them. The CDR3 is CSVAAGNTEAFF. The CDR3 DNA reads as TGCAGCGTTGCGGCAGGCAACACTGAAGCTTTCTTT.

The genes are TRBV11-2 and TRBJ2-7, with 11 nucleotides matching TRBD2. The germline gives CDR1 SGHAT, CDR2 FQNNGV. J lost 6 bases, V lost 2 bases, and 18 bases had no gene match. The CDR3 has 19 residues. The CDR3 sequence: CASSLRYRSGRADPGEQYF. CDR3 bases: TGTGCCAGCAGCTTAAGGTATCGTAGCGGGAGGGCCGATCCCGGCGAGCAGTACTTC.

J is TRBJ2-1 and V is TRBV6-5, with D perhaps TRBD1 (6 bases). Trimming cost V 10 bases and J 12 bases, with 16 bases left between them. Germline V CDR1 and CDR2: MNHEY, SVGAGI. The CDR3 runs to 11 residues. As DNA, the CDR3 is TGTGCCACCAGGCCGGGACAAGGGCAGTTCTTC. This translates into CATRPGQGQFF.

This chain links TRBV4-2 with TRBJ2-7, with D perhaps TRBD2 (7 bases). CDR1 and CDR2 (germline): LGHNA, YNFKEQ. V was trimmed by 4 bases and J by 4 bases, leaving 14 bases between them. This CDR3 has 14 residues. CDR3 DNA: TGTGCCAGCAGCCCCCGAGGGGGGGCTTACGAGCAGTACTTC. It translates to CASSPRGGAYEQYF.

The genes are TRBV7-9 and TRBJ1-6, with 8 bases fitting TRBD1. The CDR3 sequence is 18 residues long. The V segment lost 5 bases and the J segment 0 bases; nucleotides outside the gene matches: 9. CDR1 is SEHNR, CDR2 FQNEAQ, per germline (reference sequence). The CDR3 loop is CASSPGTGRSSYNSPLHF. The CDR3 DNA sequence: TGTGCCAGCAGCCCAGGGACAGGAAGGAGCTCCTATAATTCACCCCTCCACTTT.

The genes are TRBV28 and TRBJ1-1, with TRBD1 matching over 7 bases. This CDR3 region has 14 residues. Trimming at V came to 6 bases and at J to 10 bases, leaving 14 bases not matched to a gene. CDR1 is MDHEN, CDR2 SYDVKM, per germline. The CDR3 loop reads CASREGQPSGGAFF. As DNA, the CDR3 is TGTGCCAGCAGAGAGGGACAGCCATCCGGAGGAGCTTTCTTT.

The chain links TRBV7-7 to TRBJ2-2; TRBD1 matches at 9 bases. V lost 5 bases and J lost 5; bases outside the gene matches: 6. The CDR3 extends over 15 amino acids. In germline, CDR1 is SSHAT, CDR2 FNYEAQ (reference sequence). CDR3: CASSPGTGQTGELFF. The CDR3 nucleotides are TGTGCCAGCAGCCCCGGGACAGGGCAGACCGGGGAGCTGTTTTTT.

As to this clone: Other DNA sequences within the sample encode an identical CDR3. The rearrangement links TRBV2 to TRBJ1-5; D is unresolved. Trimming pared 7 bases from V and 0 bases from J, leaving 7 bases between. The germline V gene encodes CDR1 SNHLY and CDR2 FYNNEI. The CDR3 totals 13 residues. CDR3 loop: CASTGYSNQPQHF. The CDR3 DNA sequence: TGTGCCAGCACGGGTTATAGCAATCAGCCCCAGCATTTT.

This chain connects TRBV27 to TRBJ1-6; no definite D call. CDR3 length: 13 residues. From germline, CDR1 is MNHEY and CDR2 SMNVEV (reference sequence). Trimming shortened V by 3 bases and J by 8 bases, and 8 bases separated the two germline ends. In DNA form, the CDR3 reads TGTGCCAGCAGTTTCGGGGAGGATTCACCCCTCCACTTT. Translating it yields CASSFGEDSPLHF.

The chain has TRBV6-1 and TRBJ2-7, with D perhaps TRBD2 (5 bases). Germline V gene lookup returns CDR1 MNHNS and CDR2 SASEGT. Trimming shortened V by 3 bases and J by 3 bases, and 6 bases separated the two germline ends. The CDR3 length is 12 residues. CDR3: CASSEAGYEQYF. The CDR3 region has the DNA TGTGCCAGCAGTGAGGCGGGCTACGAGCAGTACTTC.

V is TRBV5-4 and J is TRBJ2-7; possible D gene TRBD2, 6 bases. Trimming left V 2 bases short and J 0 bases short, with 12 bases between. Germline assignment: CDR1 SGHNT and CDR2 YYREEE (reference sequence). The CDR3 has 15 amino acids. In DNA form, the CDR3 reads TGTGCCAGCAGCTTTTCTCCCGGGGGCTCCTACGAGCAGTACTTC. Translation gives CASSFSPGGSYEQYF. The full variable domain, completed using reference TRBV5-4 and TRBJ2-7, is ETGVTQSPTHLIKTRGQQVTLRCSSQSGHNTVSWYQQALGQGPQFIFQYYREEENGRGNFPPRFSGLQFPNYSSELNVNALELDDSALYLCASSFSPGGSYEQYFGPGTRLTVT.

The V and J genes are TRBV7-8 and TRBJ1-5, with D perhaps TRBD1 (5 bases). Trimming left V 0 bases short and J 3 bases short, with 9 bases between. Germline CDR1 and CDR2: SGHVS and FQNEAQ. The CDR3 is 15 residues long. The DNA for the CDR3 is TGTGCCAGCAGCTTAGCTCGGACACTCAATCAGCCCCAGCATTTT. Amino acids: CASSLARTLNQPQHF.

This clone has just one count. The V and J genes are TRBV5-5 and TRBJ2-7; D is perhaps TRBD2 (7 bases). The CDR3 is 15 residues long. Germline V gene data show CDR1 as SGHKS and CDR2 as YYEKEE (reference sequence). Deletions cut 4 bases from V and 0 bases from J, with 14 bases between. The CDR3 spells CASSQQGGGSYEQYF. The CDR3 DNA reads as TGTGCCAGCAGCCAACAGGGAGGGGGCTCCTACGAGCAGTACTTC.

This sequence joins TRBV12-3 or TRBV12-4 and TRBJ1-6; maybe TRBD1 (5 bases). The V end was cut by 6 bases, the J end by 10 bases, with 10 bases between. This CDR3 has 12 residues. CDR3 residues: CASSDRESPLHF. In DNA, the CDR3 is TGTGCCAGCAGCGACAGAGAATCACCCCTCCACTTT.

This clone was recorded a few times. The genes are TRBV12-3 or TRBV12-4 and TRBJ2-5; D may be TRBD1 (6 bases). The CDR3 consists of 13 residues. V lost 3 bases to trimming and J lost 7 bases, with 12 bases between them. The CDR3 reads CASSFQGPGTQYF. The CDR3, as DNA: TGTGCCAGCAGTTTCCAGGGGCCGGGGACCCAGTACTTC.

The rearrangement joins TRBV7-9 to TRBJ2-2; D is uncertain. The V end was cut by 5 bases, the J end by 7 bases, with 8 bases between. The CDR3 is 12 amino acids. Germline V CDR1 and CDR2: SEHNR, FQNEAQ (reference sequence). DNA of the CDR3: TGTGCCAGCAGCCCAGGTCACGGGGAGCTGTTTTTT. It translates to CASSPGHGELFF.

CDR3 sequence reads: CASSQEGTSGSSYEQYF. The CDR3 DNA sequence: TGTGCCAGCAGCCAAGAAGGCACTAGCGGGAGCTCCTACGAGCAGTACTTC. The chain combines TRBV4-2 with TRBJ2-7, with 11 bases identical to TRBD2. Germline V gene lookup returns CDR1 LGHNA and CDR2 YNFKEQ. With 0 bases clipped from V and 0 bases from J, the junction kept 4 bases outside the gene matches. This CDR3 is 17 amino acids long.

This chain links TRBV2 with TRBJ2-3; 8 bases are shared with TRBD1. V trimming: 8 bases; J trimming: 6 bases; junction bases outside the gene matches: 7. CDR3 length: 13 amino acids. In germline, CDR1 is SNHLY, CDR2 FYNNEI. The CDR3 DNA is TGTGCCAGCGTCGGGCAGGGGGCCGATACGCAGTATTTT. The encoded protein is CASVGQGADTQYF. Combining the CDR3 with reference TRBV2 and TRBJ2-3 gives the whole variable domain EPEVTQTPSHQVTQMGQEVILRCVPISNHLYFYWYRQILGQKVEFLVSFYNNEISEKSEIFDDQFSVERPDGSNFTLKIRSTKLEDSAMYFCASVGQGADTQYFGPGTRLTVL.

Only one count was recorded for this clone. CDR3 protein: CASSSPSTPTDTQYF. In DNA form, the CDR3 reads TGTGCCAGCAGTTCACCCTCCACACCCACAGATACGCAGTATTTT. V gene TRBV27 combines with J gene TRBJ2-3, with D unresolved. Trimming removed 4 bases from V and 2 bases from J, with 13 bases in between. The CDR3 length is 15 residues. Germline lookup yields CDR1 MNHEY and CDR2 SMNVEV (reference sequence).

This clone appeared a single time. This chain connects TRBV29-1 to TRBJ1-2; no definite D call. Germline V gene data show CDR1 as SQVTM and CDR2 as ANQGSEA. V lost 0 bases, J lost 5 bases, and 10 bases lay in between. This CDR3 has 13 amino acids. CDR3 DNA: TGCAGCGTTGAAGACAGAAATTCGTATGGCTACACCTTC. This encodes CSVEDRNSYGYTF.

This clone appeared once. Other DNA sequences of this sample code for an identical CDR3. CDR3 coding DNA: TGTGCCAGTAGTATGGCGGTGAACACTGAAGCTTTCTTT. This codes for CASSMAVNTEAFF. The chain employs TRBV19 and TRBJ1-1, with no clear D. The CDR3 consists of 13 residues. The germline V gene has CDR1 LNHDA and CDR2 SQIVND (reference sequence). Trimming pared 3 bases from V and 0 bases from J, leaving 5 bases between.

This chain connects TRBV19 to TRBJ2-7, with D perhaps TRBD1 (5 bases). Germline CDR1 LNHDA, CDR2 SQIVND (reference sequence). The CDR3 totals 14 residues. Trimming cost V 2 bases and J 3 bases, with 11 bases left between them. CDR3 DNA: TGTGCCAGTAGTATAAATAGGGGATACTACGAGCAGTACTTC. Translating it yields CASSINRGYYEQYF.